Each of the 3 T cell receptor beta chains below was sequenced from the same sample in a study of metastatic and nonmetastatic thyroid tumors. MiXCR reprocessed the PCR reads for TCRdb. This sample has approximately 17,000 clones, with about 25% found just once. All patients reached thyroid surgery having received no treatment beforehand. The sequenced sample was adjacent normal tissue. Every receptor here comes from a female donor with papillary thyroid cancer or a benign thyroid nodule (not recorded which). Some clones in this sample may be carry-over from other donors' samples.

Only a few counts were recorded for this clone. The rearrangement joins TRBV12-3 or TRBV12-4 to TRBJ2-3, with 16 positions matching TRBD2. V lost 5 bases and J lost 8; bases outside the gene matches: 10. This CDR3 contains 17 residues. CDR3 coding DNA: TGTGCCAGCAGTCCCGGGACTAGCGGGGGGGTAGGGCGTACGCAGTATTTT. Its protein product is CASSPGTSGGVGRTQYF.

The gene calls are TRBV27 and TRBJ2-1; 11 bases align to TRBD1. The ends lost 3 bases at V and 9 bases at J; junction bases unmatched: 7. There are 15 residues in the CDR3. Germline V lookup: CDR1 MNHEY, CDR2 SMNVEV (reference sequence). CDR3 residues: CASSLAGTGGGEQFF. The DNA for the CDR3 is TGTGCCAGCAGTTTGGCCGGGACAGGGGGGGGTGAGCAGTTCTTC.

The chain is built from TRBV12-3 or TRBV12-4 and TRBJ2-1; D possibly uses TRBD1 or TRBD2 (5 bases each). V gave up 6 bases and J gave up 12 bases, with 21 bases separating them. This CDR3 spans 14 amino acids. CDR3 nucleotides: TGTGCCAGCAGCCCGAGATTTGGGGGTCTGGCGCAGTTCTTC. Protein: CASSPRFGGLAQFF.